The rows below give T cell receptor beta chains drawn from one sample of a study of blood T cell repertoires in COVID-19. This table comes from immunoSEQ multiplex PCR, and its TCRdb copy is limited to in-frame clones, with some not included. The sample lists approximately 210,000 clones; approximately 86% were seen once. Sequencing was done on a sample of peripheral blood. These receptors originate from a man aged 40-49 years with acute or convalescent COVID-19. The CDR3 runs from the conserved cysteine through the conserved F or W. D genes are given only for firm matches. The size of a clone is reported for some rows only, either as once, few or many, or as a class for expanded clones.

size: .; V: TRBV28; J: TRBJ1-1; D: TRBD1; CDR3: CASSFSWDSRTEAFF; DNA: TGTGCCAGCAGTTTCTCATGGGACAGCAGAACTGAAGCTTTCTTT
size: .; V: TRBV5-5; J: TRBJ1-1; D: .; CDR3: CASSFSGNTEAFF; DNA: TGTGCCAGCAGCTTTTCGGGTAACACTGAAGCTTTCTTT
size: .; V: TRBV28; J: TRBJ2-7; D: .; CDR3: CASSVAREQYF; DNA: TGTGCCAGCAGTGTGGCCCGCGAGCAGTACTTC
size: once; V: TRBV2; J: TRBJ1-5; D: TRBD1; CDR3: CASSMDRGFNQPQHF; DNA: TGTGCCAGCTCTATGGACAGGGGGTTCAATCAGCCCCAGCATTTT
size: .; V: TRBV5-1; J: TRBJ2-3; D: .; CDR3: CASSPRIAFGTDTQYF; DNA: TGCGCCAGCAGCCCCCGTATCGCGTTTGGCACAGATACGCAGTATTTT
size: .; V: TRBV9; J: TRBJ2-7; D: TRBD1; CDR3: CASSPTGQAYEQYF; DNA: TGTGCCAGCAGCCCCACGGGACAGGCCTACGAGCAGTACTTC
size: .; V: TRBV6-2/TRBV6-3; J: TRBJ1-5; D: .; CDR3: CASSDHRDTSNQPQHF; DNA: TGTGCCAGCAGTGACCACAGGGACACTAGCAATCAGCCCCAGCATTTT
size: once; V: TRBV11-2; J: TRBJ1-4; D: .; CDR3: CASSPLGGSEKLFF; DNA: TGTGCCAGCAGCCCCCTAGGAGGTAGTGAAAAACTGTTTTTT
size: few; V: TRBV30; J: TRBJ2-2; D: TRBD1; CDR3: CAWSRDSTGELFF; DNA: TGTGCCTGGAGTCGGGACAGCACCGGGGAGCTGTTTTTT
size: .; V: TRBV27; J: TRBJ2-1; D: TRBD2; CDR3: CATISGTTYNEQFF; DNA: TGTGCCACCATAAGCGGGACCACCTACAATGAGCAGTTCTTC
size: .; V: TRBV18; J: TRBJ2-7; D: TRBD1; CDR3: CASSLTGGEQYF; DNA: TGTGCCAGCTCGCTGACAGGGGGCGAGCAGTACTTC
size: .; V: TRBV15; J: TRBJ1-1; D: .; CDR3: CATSMALNTEAFF; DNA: TGTGCCACCAGCATGGCTTTGAACACTGAAGCTTTCTTT
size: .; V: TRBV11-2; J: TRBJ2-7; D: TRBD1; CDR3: CASSLVVGTGTYEQYF; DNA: TGTGCCAGCAGCTTAGTAGTCGGGACAGGTACCTACGAGCAGTACTTC
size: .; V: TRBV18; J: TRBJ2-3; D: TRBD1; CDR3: CASSGGTGRTDTQYF; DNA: TGTGCCAGCTCAGGCGGGACAGGGAGGACAGATACGCAGTATTTT
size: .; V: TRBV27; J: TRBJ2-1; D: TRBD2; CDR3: CASTSSGGYNEQFF; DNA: TGTGCCAGCACCTCATCGGGAGGGTACAATGAGCAGTTCTTC
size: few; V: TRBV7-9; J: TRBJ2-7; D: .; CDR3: CASSPSGYEQYF; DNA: TGTGCCAGCAGCCCTAGTGGGTACGAGCAGTACTTC
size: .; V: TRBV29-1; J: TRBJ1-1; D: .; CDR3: CSSRGGRDGNTEAFF; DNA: TGCAGTTCAAGGGGGGGGCGCGACGGGAACACTGAAGCTTTCTTT
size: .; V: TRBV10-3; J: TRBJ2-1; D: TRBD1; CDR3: CAISRTGDTYNEQFF; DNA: TGTGCCATCAGCCGGACAGGTGACACCTACAATGAGCAGTTCTTC
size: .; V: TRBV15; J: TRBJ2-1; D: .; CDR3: CATSSFRGSYNEQFF; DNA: TGTGCCACCAGCAGCTTCAGGGGCTCCTACAATGAGCAGTTCTTC
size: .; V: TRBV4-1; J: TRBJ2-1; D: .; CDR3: CASSQVPSTSYNEQFF; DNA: TGCGCCAGCAGCCAAGTTCCCAGTACCTCCTACAATGAGCAGTTCTTC
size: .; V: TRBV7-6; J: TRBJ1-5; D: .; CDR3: CASSSSRAQPQHF; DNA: TGTGCCAGCAGCTCTTCAAGAGCCCAGCCCCAGCATTTT
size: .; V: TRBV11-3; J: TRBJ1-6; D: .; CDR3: CASSPGYSGATLHF; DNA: TGTGCCAGCAGCCCAGGATACAGCGGTGCAACCCTCCACTTT
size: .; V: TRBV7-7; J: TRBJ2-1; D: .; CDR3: CASSWALNNEQFF; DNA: TGTGCTAGCAGCTGGGCGCTAAACAATGAGCAGTTCTTC
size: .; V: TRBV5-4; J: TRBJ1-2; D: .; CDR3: CASSFVGYGYTF; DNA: TGTGCCAGCAGCTTTGTCGGGTACGGCTACACCTTC
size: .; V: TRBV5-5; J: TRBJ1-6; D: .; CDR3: CASSLRQDYNSPLHF; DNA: TGTGCCAGCAGCTTAAGGCAGGACTATAATTCACCCCTCCACTTT
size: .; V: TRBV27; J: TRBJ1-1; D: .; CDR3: CASSLFTGREAFF; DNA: TGTGCCAGCAGTTTATTCACAGGGCGTGAAGCTTTCTTT
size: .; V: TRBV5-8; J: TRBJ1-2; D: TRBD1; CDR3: CASRTQGVDYGYTF; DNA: TGTGCCAGCAGAACTCAGGGGGTGGACTATGGCTACACCTTC
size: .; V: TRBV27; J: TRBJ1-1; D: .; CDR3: CASSFNGNTEAFF; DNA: TGTGCCAGCAGTTTCAACGGGAACACTGAAGCTTTCTTT
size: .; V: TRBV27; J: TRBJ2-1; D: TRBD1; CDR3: CASSSYQAQGDFSYNEQFF; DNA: TGTGCCAGCAGTTCATATCAAGCACAGGGGGACTTCTCCTACAATGAGCAGTTCTTC
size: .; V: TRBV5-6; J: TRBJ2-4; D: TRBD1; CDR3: CASSLGQGRNIQYF; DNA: TGTGCCAGCAGCTTGGGACAGGGCCGAAACATTCAGTACTTC
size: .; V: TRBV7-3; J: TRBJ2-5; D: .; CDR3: CASSLSGSQETQYF; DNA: TGTGCCAGCAGCTTGTCAGGTTCGCAAGAGACCCAGTACTTC
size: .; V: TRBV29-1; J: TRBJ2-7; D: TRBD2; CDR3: CSASGGGDEQYF; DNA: TGCAGCGCCAGCGGGGGCGGGGACGAGCAGTACTTC
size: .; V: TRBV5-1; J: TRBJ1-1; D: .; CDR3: CASSLEGGRGDTEAFF; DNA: TGCGCCAGCAGCTTAGAAGGAGGCCGGGGGGACACTGAAGCTTTCTTT
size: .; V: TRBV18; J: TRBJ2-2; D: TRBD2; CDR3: CASSPYAGDRPGELFF; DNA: TGTGCCAGCTCACCTTACGCGGGAGACCGCCCCGGGGAGCTGTTTTTT
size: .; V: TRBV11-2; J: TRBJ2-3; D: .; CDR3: CASSLSSGSTDTQYF; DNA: TGTGCCAGCAGCCTGAGTAGCGGTAGCACAGATACGCAGTATTTT
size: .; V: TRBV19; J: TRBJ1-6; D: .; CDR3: CASKEAGYNSPLHF; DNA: TGTGCCAGTAAAGAGGCAGGGTATAATTCACCCCTCCACTTT
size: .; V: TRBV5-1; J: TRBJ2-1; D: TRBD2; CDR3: CASSTGLAGGGSYNEQFF; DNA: TGCGCCAGCAGCACCGGACTAGCGGGAGGGGGTTCCTACAATGAGCAGTTCTTC
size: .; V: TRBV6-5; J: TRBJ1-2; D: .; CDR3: CASGGNYGYTF; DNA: TGTGCCAGCGGGGGGAACTATGGCTACACCTTC
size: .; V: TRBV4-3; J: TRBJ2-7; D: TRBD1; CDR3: CASSQQTGGPYEQYF; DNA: TGCGCCAGCAGCCAACAGACAGGGGGGCCCTACGAGCAGTACTTC
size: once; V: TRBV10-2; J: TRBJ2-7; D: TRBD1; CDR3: CASRDRTAYEQYF; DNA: TGCGCCAGCAGGGACAGGACGGCCTACGAGCAGTACTTC
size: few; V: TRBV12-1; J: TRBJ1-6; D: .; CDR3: CASSFGAGGGTYNSPLHF; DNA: TGTGCCAGCAGCTTTGGCGCAGGGGGCGGAACCTATAATTCACCCCTCCACTTT
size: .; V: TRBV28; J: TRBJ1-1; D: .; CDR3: CASSLYGTVAFF; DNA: TGTGCCAGCAGTTTATATGGCACCGTGGCTTTCTTT
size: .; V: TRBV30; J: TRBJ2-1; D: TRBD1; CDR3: CAWSYDRGNEQFF; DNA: TGTGCCTGGAGTTATGACAGGGGAAATGAGCAGTTCTTC
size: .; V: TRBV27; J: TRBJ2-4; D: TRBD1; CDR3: CASGGQGVAKNIQYF; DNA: TGTGCCAGCGGTGGACAGGGCGTAGCCAAAAACATTCAGTACTTC
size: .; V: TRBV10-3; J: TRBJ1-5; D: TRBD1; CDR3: CAISEQGQGGQPQHF; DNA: TGTGCCATCAGTGAGCAGGGACAGGGCGGGCAGCCCCAGCATTTT
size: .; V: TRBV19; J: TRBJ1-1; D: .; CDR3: CASSIVNRDTEAFF; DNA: TGTGCCAGTAGTATAGTTAACAGGGACACTGAAGCTTTCTTT
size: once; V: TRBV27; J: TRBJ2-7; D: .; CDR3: CASGQGTLTYEQYF; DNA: TGTGCCAGCGGGCAGGGGACCTTAACCTACGAGCAGTACTTC
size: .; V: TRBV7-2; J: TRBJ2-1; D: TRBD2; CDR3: CASSSARTSYNEQFF; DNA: TGTGCCAGCAGCTCCGCCAGGACTAGCTACAATGAGCAGTTCTTC
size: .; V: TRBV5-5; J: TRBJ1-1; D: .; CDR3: CASSLASQTPNTEAFF; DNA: TGTGCCAGCAGCTTGGCCTCTCAGACTCCGAACACTGAAGCTTTCTTT
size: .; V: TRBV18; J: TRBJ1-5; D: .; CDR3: CASSPDSTNQPQHF; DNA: TGTGCCAGCTCACCGGACAGTACGAATCAGCCCCAGCATTTT
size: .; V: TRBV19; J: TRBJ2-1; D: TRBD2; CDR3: CASSERELEQFF; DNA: TGTGCCAGTAGCGAGCGGGAGCTTGAGCAGTTCTTC
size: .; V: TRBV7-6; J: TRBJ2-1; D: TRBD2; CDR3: CASSLALAGGLNEQFF; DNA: TGTGCCAGCAGCTTAGCACTAGCGGGAGGGCTCAATGAGCAGTTCTTC
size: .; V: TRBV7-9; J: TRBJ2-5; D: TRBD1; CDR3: CASSLGTGGATVQETQYF; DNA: TGTGCCAGCAGCTTAGGGACAGGGGGCGCAACAGTTCAAGAGACCCAGTACTTC
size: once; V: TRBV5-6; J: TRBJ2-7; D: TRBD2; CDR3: CASSFGGGRLSVGQYF; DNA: TGTGCCAGCAGCTTCGGCGGGGGGCGCTTATCGGTCGGGCAGTACTTC
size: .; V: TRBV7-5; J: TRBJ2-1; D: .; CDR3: CVRSLNHNGLDGEQFF; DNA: TGTGTCAGAAGCTTAAATCATAACGGACTAGATGGTGAGCAGTTCTTC
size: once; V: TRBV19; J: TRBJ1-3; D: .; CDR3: CASSALNRALSGNTIYF; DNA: TGTGCCAGTAGTGCCCTTAACAGGGCTTTATCTGGAAACACCATATATTTT
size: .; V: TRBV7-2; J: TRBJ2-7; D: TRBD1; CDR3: CASSTPGQWYEQYF; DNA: TGTGCCAGCAGTACCCCGGGACAGTGGTACGAGCAGTACTTC
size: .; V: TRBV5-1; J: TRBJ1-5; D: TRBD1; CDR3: CASSLAGQGHQPQHF; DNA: TGCGCCAGCAGCTTGGCAGGACAGGGACATCAGCCCCAGCATTTT
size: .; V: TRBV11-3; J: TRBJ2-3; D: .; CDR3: CASSSGDWVDTQYF; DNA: TGTGCCAGCAGCTCGGGGGACTGGGTGGATACGCAGTATTTT